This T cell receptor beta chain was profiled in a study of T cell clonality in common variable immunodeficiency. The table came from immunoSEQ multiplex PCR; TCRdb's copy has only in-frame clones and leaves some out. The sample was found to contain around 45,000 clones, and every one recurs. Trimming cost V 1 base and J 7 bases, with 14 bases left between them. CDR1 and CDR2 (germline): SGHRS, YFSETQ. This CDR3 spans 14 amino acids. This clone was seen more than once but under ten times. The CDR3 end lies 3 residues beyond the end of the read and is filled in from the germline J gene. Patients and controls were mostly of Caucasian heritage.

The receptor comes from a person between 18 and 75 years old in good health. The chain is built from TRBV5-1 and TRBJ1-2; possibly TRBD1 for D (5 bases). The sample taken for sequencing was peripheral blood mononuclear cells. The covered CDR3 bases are TGCGCCAGCAGCTTGCCAGGGCAGGTCAGTGGC. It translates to CASSLPGQVSG. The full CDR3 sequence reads CASSLPGQVSGYTF.